A single sample is the source of the 5 T cell receptor beta chains below, sequenced in a study of regulatory T cells in long-lasting Graves disease. Investigators prepared the TCR beta libraries by applying iRepertoire HTBI primers and Arm-PCR of CDR3 regions. MiXCR, applied by TCRdb to the multiplex PCR reads, yields one record per CDR3 protein. This table holds over 200,000 distinct CDR3 sequences, 18% found once. Time point of the sample: newly diagnosed GD, antithyroid drugs for less than 3 months. Scientists built the TCR library using RNA that was extracted from PBMCs. This specimen consisted of peripheral blood mononuclear cells (PBMCs), obtained at new diagnosis, from a patient treated with antithyroid drugs. These receptors were taken from a female donor with Graves disease.

The gene calls are TRBV3-1 and TRBJ1-2; tentative D call: TRBD1 (6 bases). V gave up 0 bases and J gave up 7 bases, with 18 bases separating them. This CDR3 spans 16 amino acids. Germline V gene sequence: CDR1 LGHDT, CDR2 YNNKEL (reference sequence). The CDR3 loop reads CASSQDVSVTGSGYTF. The DNA for the CDR3 is TGTGCCAGCAGCCAAGACGTATCTGTGACAGGCTCTGGCTACACCTTC. The variable domain in full, with the rest retrieved from reference TRBV3-1 and TRBJ1-2, is DTAVSQTPKYLVTQMGNDKSIKCEQNLGHDTMYWYKQDSKKFLKIMFSYNNKELIINETVPNRFSPKSPDKAHLNLHINSLELGDSAVYFCASSQDVSVTGSGYTFGSGTRLTVV.

This clonotype was counted between two and nine times. This chain links TRBV18 with TRBJ2-7; D remains unclear. From germline, CDR1 is KGHSH and CDR2 LQKENI. Trimming shortened V by 4 bases and J by 3 bases, and 4 bases separated the two germline ends. This CDR3 has 11 amino acids. The CDR3 DNA is TGTGCCAGCTCACGTGACTACGAGCAGTACTTC. This codes for CASSRDYEQYF.

This clonotype was counted many times. The rearrangement joins TRBV20-1 to TRBJ2-3; either TRBD1 or TRBD2 may supply D (5 bases each). Germline V gives CDR1 DFQATT, CDR2 SNEGSKA (reference sequence). The length of the CDR3 is 15 residues. V gave up 0 bases and J gave up 4 bases, with 14 bases separating them. CDR3 nucleotides: TGCAGTGCTAGAGATGCCGGGACGTACGCAGATACGCAGTATTTT. Encoded protein: CSARDAGTYADTQYF.

This clonotype has a count of ten or more. V gene TRBV2 combines with J gene TRBJ1-1; D call uncertain. Trimming left V 2 bases short and J 1 base short, with 5 bases between. From germline, CDR1 is SNHLY and CDR2 FYNNEI. This CDR3 contains 13 residues. The CDR3 loop reads CASSEWGNTEAFF. In DNA, the CDR3 is TGTGCCAGCAGTGAATGGGGGAACACTGAAGCTTTCTTT.

This clonotype was counted many times. V gene TRBV2 combines with J gene TRBJ1-5; maybe TRBD1 (5 bases). CDR3 length equals 13 residues. Trimming pared 8 bases from V and 6 bases from J, leaving 14 bases between. Germline CDR1 reads SNHLY; CDR2 reads FYNNEI. CDR3 amino acids: CASLEGSGQPQHF. The CDR3 DNA follows: TGTGCCAGCCTGGAGGGGTCGGGTCAGCCCCAGCATTTT.